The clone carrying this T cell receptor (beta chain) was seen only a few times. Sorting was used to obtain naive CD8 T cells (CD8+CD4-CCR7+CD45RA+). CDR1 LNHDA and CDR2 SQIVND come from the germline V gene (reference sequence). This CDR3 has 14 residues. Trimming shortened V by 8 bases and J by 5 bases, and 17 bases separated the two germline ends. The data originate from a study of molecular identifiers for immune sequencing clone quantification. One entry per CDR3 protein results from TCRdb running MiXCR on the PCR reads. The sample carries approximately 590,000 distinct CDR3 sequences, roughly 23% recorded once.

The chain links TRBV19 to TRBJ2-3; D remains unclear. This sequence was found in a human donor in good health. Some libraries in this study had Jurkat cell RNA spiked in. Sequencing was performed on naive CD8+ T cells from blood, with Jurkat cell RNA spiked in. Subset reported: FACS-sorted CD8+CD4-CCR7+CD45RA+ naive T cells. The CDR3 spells CASRPAGSIDTQYF. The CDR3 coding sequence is TGTGCCAGTCGGCCAGCCGGTTCCATAGATACGCAGTATTTT.